The 27 T cell receptor beta chains in this list originate from one sample, sequenced in a study of PD-1 and CTLA-4 blockade in melanoma. Some clones are missing from TCRdb's copy, which holds only in-frame ones; the method was immunoSEQ multiplex PCR. The sample has about 21,000 clones, 70% to 90% seen once. The input for sequencing was CD8+ T cells from peripheral blood, taken before anti-PD-1 treatment. All receptors come from a human donor with melanoma.

In this sample, this clone turned up a few times. This rearrangement joins TRBV13 to TRBJ1-1, with 9 positions matching TRBD1. This CDR3 spans 13 amino acids. The J segment lost 7 bases and the V segment lost 5 bases, leaving 5 bases of the junction unmatched. Germline V gives CDR1 PRHDT, CDR2 FYEKMQ (reference sequence). The CDR3 is CASSLGQGLEAFF. CDR3 sequence (DNA): TGTGCCAGCAGCCTCGGACAGGGGCTTGAAGCTTTCTTT.

The table lists this clone with a few counts. CDR3 amino acids: CASSNGQGSSYEQYF. CDR3 nucleotide sequence: TGTGCCAGCAGTAACGGACAGGGATCATCCTACGAGCAGTACTTC. The chain carries TRBV28 and TRBJ2-7, with TRBD1 matching 8 bases. The CDR3 has 15 amino acids. The J segment lost 1 base and the V segment lost 5 bases, leaving 7 bases of the junction unmatched. Germline loops: CDR1 MDHEN, CDR2 SYDVKM.

This chain joins TRBV6-2 or TRBV6-3 and TRBJ1-1, with D possibly matching TRBD1 (6 bases). The CDR3 spans 14 residues. Trimming removed 0 bases from V and 5 bases from J, with 10 bases in between. Germline lookup yields CDR1 MNHEY and CDR2 SVGEGT. The CDR3 loop is CASSYSTGRTEAFF. DNA of the CDR3: TGTGCCAGCAGTTACTCGACAGGTCGGACTGAAGCTTTCTTT.

This clone was observed a single time. The chain uses TRBV5-6 and TRBJ2-1; 10 bases align to TRBD2. V shed 0 bases, J shed 3 bases, and the junction held 6 bases outside the gene matches. The CDR3 is 17 residues long. Germline V lookup: CDR1 SGHDT, CDR2 YYEEEE. The DNA of the CDR3 is TGTGCCAGCAGCTTGGCGGAGGCTAGCGGGGGCTACAATGAGCAGTTCTTC. Its protein is CASSLAEASGGYNEQFF.

As DNA, the CDR3 is TGTGCCAGCAGTTACCTCGGGGAAAACTCCTACAATGAGCAGTTCTTC. Translation: CASSYLGENSYNEQFF. The rearrangement joins TRBV6-5 to TRBJ2-1; D perhaps matches TRBD2 (5 bases). Trimming shortened V by 2 bases and J by 0 bases, and 11 bases separated the two germline ends. The CDR3 is 16 residues long. Germline V CDR1 and CDR2: MNHEY, SVGAGI.

The chain combines TRBV5-8 with TRBJ1-1; D call uncertain. Between the trimmed V and J ends, which lost 1 base and 1 base, there was a span of 5 bases. The CDR3 is 13 amino acids. The germline V gene has CDR1 SGHTS and CDR2 YDEGEE. The CDR3 loop is CASSLYENTEAFF. Written as DNA, the CDR3 is TGTGCCAGCAGCTTGTACGAGAACACTGAAGCTTTCTTT.

This clone was seen a few times. A junction boundary mismatches the germline segment, possibly from a read error. The chain joins TRBV3-1 (or the pseudogene TRBV3-2) to TRBJ2-1, with D maybe TRBD1 (5 bases). This CDR3 comprises 12 residues. CDR1 is LGHDT, CDR2 YNNKEL, per germline (reference sequence). CDR3 sequence (DNA): TGTGCCAGCAGCCAAGATGGGGCGATCGAGCTCTTC. It is translated as CASSQDGAIELF.

The chain employs TRBV7-8 and TRBJ2-7; 7 bases agree with TRBD2. This CDR3 has 13 residues. J was trimmed by 2 bases and V by 5 bases; bases with no gene match: 3. Germline-derived CDR1 and CDR2 are SGHVS and FQNEAQ. Here the CDR3 reads CASSHRGAYEQYF. The CDR3 DNA follows: TGTGCCAGCAGCCACCGGGGGGCCTACGAGCAGTACTTC.

This clone appeared a few times. V and J are TRBV4-1 and TRBJ1-4; TRBD1 is a possible D gene (6 bases). This CDR3 contains 19 residues. The germline V gene has CDR1 MGHRA and CDR2 YSYEKL. V lost 2 bases to trimming and J lost 7 bases, with 26 bases between them. For the CDR3, the DNA is TGCGCCAGCAGCCAAATAGAGACAGGTCTAGGGGGGTTTGGTGAAAAACTGTTTTTT. Encoded protein: CASSQIETGLGGFGEKLFF.

The sample holds one count of this clone. This chain connects TRBV10-3 to TRBJ1-5, with 8 bases that match TRBD1. CDR1 ENHRY and CDR2 SYGVKD come from the germline V gene. The CDR3 runs to 13 residues. V was pared by 11 bases and J by 6 bases, with 9 bases of the junction left unmatched. CDR3 bases: TGTGCCGCGACGACAGGGGAGGGTCAGCCCCAGCATTTT. Translation: CAATTGEGQPQHF.

The chain uses TRBV28 and TRBJ2-7, with TRBD2 identical over 7 bases. Germline V gene lookup returns CDR1 MDHEN and CDR2 SYDVKM. This CDR3 is 14 amino acids long. After removal of 7 bases from V and 2 bases from J, the junction contained 8 bases not matched to a gene. CDR3 sequence: CASKGTNTAYEQYF. The CDR3, as DNA: TGTGCCAGCAAAGGGACTAACACCGCCTACGAGCAGTACTTC.

The chain is built from TRBV12-3 or TRBV12-4 and TRBJ1-1, with TRBD1 matching 9 bases. Unmatched junction bases numbered 6, after V lost 6 bases and J lost 7 bases. The CDR3 has 13 residues. In DNA, the CDR3 is TGTGCCAGCAGACAGGGGGCGACTTTTGAAGCTTTCTTT. Translation: CASRQGATFEAFF.

The sample holds one count of this clone. The CDR3 sequence is CASSFGGLNTEAFF. CDR3 nucleotide sequence: TGTGCCAGCAGTTTTGGGGGACTGAACACTGAAGCTTTCTTT. The V gene is TRBV28, the J gene TRBJ1-1; perhaps TRBD1 as D (5 bases). V lost 3 bases and J lost 0, with 8 bases in between. CDR1 is MDHEN, CDR2 SYDVKM, per germline. The CDR3 extends over 14 amino acids.

J is TRBJ1-1 and V is TRBV7-9; D uncertain. Trimming removed 5 bases at V and 2 bases at J, with 6 bases between. Germline CDR1 and CDR2: SEHNR and FQNEAQ (reference sequence). The CDR3 length is 12 residues. The CDR3 here is CASSLHNTEAFF. The CDR3 nucleotides are TGTGCCAGCAGCCTACATAACACTGAAGCTTTCTTT.

The chain is built from TRBV9 and TRBJ1-4; D unresolved. Trimming pared 0 bases from V and 8 bases from J, leaving 11 bases between. This CDR3 comprises 14 residues. Germline CDR1 and CDR2: SGDLS and YYNGEE. The CDR3 sequence: CASSVGVNQEKLFF. The DNA for the CDR3 is TGTGCCAGCAGCGTAGGAGTCAATCAGGAAAAACTGTTTTTT. Filled out from reference TRBV9 and TRBJ1-4, the complete variable domain reads DSGVTQTPKHLITATGQRVTLRCSPRSGDLSVYWYQQSLDQGLQFLIQYYNGEERAKGNILERFSAQQFPDLHSELNLSSLELGDSALYFCASSVGVNQEKLFFGSGTQLSVL.

The rearrangement links TRBV29-1 to TRBJ1-2; possible D gene TRBD1, 5 bases. V was trimmed by 0 bases and J by 7 bases, leaving 12 bases between them. Germline CDR1 is SQVTM and CDR2 is ANQGSEA. This CDR3 is 13 amino acids long. CDR3 nucleotides: TGCAGCGTTGAAGAGCAGGGAGACTCTGGCTACACCTTC. Amino acids: CSVEEQGDSGYTF. The full variable domain, its missing parts supplied by reference TRBV29-1 and TRBJ1-2, is SAVISQKPSRDICQRGTSLTIQCQVDSQVTMMFWYRQQPGQSLTLIATANQGSEATYESGFVIDKFPISRPNLTFSTLTVSNMSPEDSSIYLCSVEEQGDSGYTFGSGTRLTVV.

The chain has TRBV27 and TRBJ1-2, with D possibly matching TRBD1 (6 bases). This CDR3 is built from 13 residues. V lost 6 bases to trimming and J lost 4 bases, with 12 bases between them. CDR1 MNHEY and CDR2 SMNVEV come from the germline V gene (reference sequence). This CDR3 reads CASSTGNFYGYTF. CDR3 sequence (DNA): TGTGCCAGCAGCACAGGGAACTTCTATGGCTACACCTTC.

J is TRBJ2-2 and V is TRBV28; a weak D match, TRBD1 (6 bases). Germline V gene lookup returns CDR1 MDHEN and CDR2 SYDVKM. This CDR3 contains 17 residues. With 2 bases removed from V and 6 bases from J, the gap between germline ends came to 19 bases. This CDR3 reads CASSLPHRVSPSGELFF. The CDR3 DNA is TGTGCCAGCAGTTTACCCCACAGGGTTAGCCCTTCCGGGGAGCTGTTTTTT.

The chain recombines TRBV5-8 with TRBJ1-1, with D perhaps TRBD1 (6 bases). V lost 4 bases to trimming and J lost 1 base, with 14 bases between them. Germline CDR1 and CDR2: SGHTS and YDEGEE. This CDR3 has 15 residues. DNA for the CDR3: TGTGCCAGCAGCGGATACAGGGTATCGAACACTGAAGCTTTCTTT. It encodes CASSGYRVSNTEAFF.

The rearrangement uses TRBV24-1 and TRBJ2-1; D possibly corresponds to TRBD1 (7 bases). Trimming left V 10 bases short and J 1 base short, with 16 bases between. CDR1 is KGHDR, CDR2 SFDVKD, per germline. The CDR3 loop spans 15 amino acids. CDR3 protein: CATGGTDGSYNEQFF. In nucleotides, the CDR3 is TGTGCCACGGGCGGGACAGACGGTTCCTACAATGAGCAGTTCTTC.

The V call is TRBV5-6, the J call TRBJ2-1; a weak D match, TRBD2 (7 bases). The CDR3 runs to 16 residues. Germline CDR1 reads SGHDT; CDR2 reads YYEEEE. The V gene lost 7 bases and the J gene lost 3 bases, with 20 bases spanning the gap. The CDR3 sequence is CASGLGGGGYYNEQFF. In DNA form, the CDR3 reads TGTGCCAGCGGGCTCGGGGGCGGGGGATACTACAATGAGCAGTTCTTC. Using reference TRBV5-6 and TRBJ2-1 for the parts outside the CDR3, the full variable domain is DAGVTQSPTHLIKTRGQQVTLRCSPKSGHDTVSWYQQALGQGPQFIFQYYEEEERQRGNFPDRFSGHQFPNYSSELNVNALLLGDSALYLCASGLGGGGYYNEQFFGPGTRLTVL.

This clone was observed a few times. V is TRBV3-1 (or the pseudogene TRBV3-2) and J is TRBJ2-2; D is possibly TRBD2 (6 bases). The germline V gene encodes CDR1 LGHDT and CDR2 YNNKEL (reference sequence). The V gene lost 0 bases and the J gene lost 4 bases, with 18 bases spanning the gap. The CDR3 extends over 18 amino acids. CDR3: CASSQEESRGGPTGELFF. CDR3 coding DNA: TGTGCCAGCAGCCAAGAGGAATCCCGTGGAGGGCCCACCGGGGAGCTGTTTTTT.

This chain connects TRBV28 to TRBJ2-2, with 13 nucleotides matching TRBD2. From germline, CDR1 is MDHEN and CDR2 SYDVKM. V lost 8 bases to trimming and J lost 6 bases; unmatched junction nucleotides: 6. The CDR3 has 15 residues. CDR3 residues: CASQGLAGLSGELFF. The CDR3 region has the DNA TGTGCCAGCCAGGGACTAGCGGGGCTATCCGGGGAGCTGTTTTTT.

V and J are TRBV4-2 and TRBJ1-1; 10 bases match TRBD1. Germline V lookup: CDR1 LGHNA, CDR2 YNFKEQ. J gave up 12 bases and V 3 bases, and 4 bases lay outside the gene matches. This CDR3 has 12 amino acids. This chain's CDR3 is CASSQGTGVTFF. CDR3 coding DNA: TGTGCCAGCAGCCAGGGGACAGGGGTGACTTTCTTT.

The chain uses TRBV3-1 (or the pseudogene TRBV3-2) and TRBJ1-2; D unclear. The CDR3 extends over 12 amino acids. Germline V gene sequence: CDR1 LGHDT, CDR2 YNNKEL (reference sequence). V dropped 4 bases and J dropped 2 bases, with 5 bases sitting between them. The CDR3 bases are TGTGCCAGCAGCCCCTTGAACTATGGCTACACCTTC. Its translation is CASSPLNYGYTF.

The rearrangement joins TRBV15 to TRBJ2-1, with TRBD2 matching over 9 bases. From germline, CDR1 is LNHNV and CDR2 YYDKDF (reference sequence). Trimming cost V 2 bases and J 5 bases; bases outside gene matches: 10. The CDR3 spans 17 residues. CDR3 loop: CATSRRTRGGFDNEQFF. The CDR3, as DNA: TGTGCCACCAGCAGACGGACGCGGGGGGGCTTTGACAATGAGCAGTTCTTC.

In its sample, this clone was seen a few times. The genes are TRBV13 and TRBJ2-1; D assignment may be TRBD1 or TRBD2 (5 bases each). Germline lookup yields CDR1 PRHDT and CDR2 FYEKMQ (reference sequence). The CDR3 contains 12 residues. With 3 bases removed from V and 9 bases from J, the gap between germline ends came to 9 bases. The CDR3 is CASSLTEGEQFF. CDR3 DNA sequence: TGTGCCAGCAGCTTGACAGAGGGTGAGCAGTTCTTC.